This T cell receptor beta chain was obtained from a study of cytomegalovirus exposure and HLA in healthy donors. Findings and limits, study-wide: Researchers reported from a later analysis that most CMV-associated TCR beta chains appeared HLA-restricted. Researchers catalogued about 150 TCR beta chains as cytomegalovirus-associated.

With respect to this clone: Its antigen remains unidentified.

The study ran its PCR with 60 Vbeta and 13 Jbeta primers. The data were produced by immunoSEQ multiplex PCR, yet TCRdb's version contains in-frame clones alone and is incomplete. Of about 190,000 clones listed, roughly 74% were seen once; the top ten hold approximately 1.8%. The specimen sequenced was PBMCs. The clonotype originates from a woman under 40 in good health and CMV-seronegative.

CDR3 DNA sequence: TGTGCCAGCAGCTACTCCAGGGGGGACTATGGCTACACCTTC. It yields the protein CASSYSRGDYGYTF. The rearrangement joins TRBV5-4 to TRBJ1-2, with 7 bases that match TRBD1. The germline gives CDR1 SGHNT, CDR2 YYREEE (reference sequence). The CDR3 extends over 14 amino acids. V gave up 3 bases and J gave up 3 bases; unmatched junction bases: 5.